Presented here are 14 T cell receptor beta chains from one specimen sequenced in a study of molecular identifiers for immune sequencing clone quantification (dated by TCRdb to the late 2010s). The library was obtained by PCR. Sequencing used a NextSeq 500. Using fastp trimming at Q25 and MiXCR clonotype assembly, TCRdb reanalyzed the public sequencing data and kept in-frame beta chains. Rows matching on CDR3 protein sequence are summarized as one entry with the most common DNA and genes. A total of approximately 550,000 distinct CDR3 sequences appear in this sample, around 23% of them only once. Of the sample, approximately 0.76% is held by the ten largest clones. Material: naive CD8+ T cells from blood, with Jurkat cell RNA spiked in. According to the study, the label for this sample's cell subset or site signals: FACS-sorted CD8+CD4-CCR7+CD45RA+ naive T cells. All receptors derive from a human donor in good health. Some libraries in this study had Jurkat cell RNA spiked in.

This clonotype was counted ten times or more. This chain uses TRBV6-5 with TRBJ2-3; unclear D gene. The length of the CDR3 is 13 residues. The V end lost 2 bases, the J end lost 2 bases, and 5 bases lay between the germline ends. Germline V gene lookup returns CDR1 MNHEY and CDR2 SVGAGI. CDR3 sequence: CASSYPNTDTQYF. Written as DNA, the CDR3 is TGTGCCAGCAGTTACCCTAACACAGATACGCAGTATTTT.

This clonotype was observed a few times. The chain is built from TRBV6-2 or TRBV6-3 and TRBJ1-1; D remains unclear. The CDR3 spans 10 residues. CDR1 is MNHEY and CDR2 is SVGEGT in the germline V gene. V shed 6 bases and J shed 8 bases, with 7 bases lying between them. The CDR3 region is CASRNLEAFF. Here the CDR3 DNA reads TGTGCCAGCAGAAACCTCGAAGCTTTCTTT.

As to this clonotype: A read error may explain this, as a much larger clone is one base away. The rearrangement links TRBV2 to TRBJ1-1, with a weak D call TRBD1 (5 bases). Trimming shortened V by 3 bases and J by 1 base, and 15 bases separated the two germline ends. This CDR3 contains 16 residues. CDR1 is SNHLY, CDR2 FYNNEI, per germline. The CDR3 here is CASSDYGIRENTEAFF. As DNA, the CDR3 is TGTGCCAGCAGTGACTATGGGATCAGGGAGAACACTGAAGCTTTCTTT.

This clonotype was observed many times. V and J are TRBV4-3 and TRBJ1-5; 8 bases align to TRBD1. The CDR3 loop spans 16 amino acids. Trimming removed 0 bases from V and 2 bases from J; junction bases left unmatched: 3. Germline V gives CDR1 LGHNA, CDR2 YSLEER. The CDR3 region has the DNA TGCGCCAGCAGCCAAGATCAGGGGGCGGGCAATCAGCCCCAGCATTTT. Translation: CASSQDQGAGNQPQHF.

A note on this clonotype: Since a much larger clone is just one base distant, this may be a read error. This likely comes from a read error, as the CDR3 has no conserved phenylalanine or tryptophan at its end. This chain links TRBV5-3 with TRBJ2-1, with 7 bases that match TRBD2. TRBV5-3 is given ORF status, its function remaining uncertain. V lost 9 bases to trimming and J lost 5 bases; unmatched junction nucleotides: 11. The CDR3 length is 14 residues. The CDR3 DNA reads TGTGCCACCACGCCCCGGGACTATCACAATGAGCAGTTCCTC. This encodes CATTPRDYHNEQFL.

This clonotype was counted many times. The CDR3 DNA sequence: TGTGCCAGCAGCCCCTCCTCTCGGGGGGCATCTGGGGCCAACGTCCTGACTTTC. Protein: CASSPSSRGASGANVLTF. V and J are TRBV7-3 and TRBJ2-6, with a weak D call TRBD2 (7 bases). V was cut by 5 bases and J by 1 base, with 18 bases left in between. The CDR3 spans 18 residues. Germline loops: CDR1 SGHTA, CDR2 FQGTGA.

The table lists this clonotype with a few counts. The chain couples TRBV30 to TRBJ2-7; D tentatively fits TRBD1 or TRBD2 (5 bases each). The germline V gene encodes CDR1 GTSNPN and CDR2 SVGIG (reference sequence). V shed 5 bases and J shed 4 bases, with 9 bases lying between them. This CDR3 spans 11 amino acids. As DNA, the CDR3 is TGTGCCTGGGGGGGAGCTTACGAGCAGTACTTC. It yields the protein CAWGGAYEQYF.

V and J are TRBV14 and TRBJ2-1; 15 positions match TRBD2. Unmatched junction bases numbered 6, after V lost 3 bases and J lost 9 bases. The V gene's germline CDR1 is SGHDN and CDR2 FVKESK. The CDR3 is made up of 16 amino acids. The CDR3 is CASSHSPGLAGGEQFF. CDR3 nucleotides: TGTGCCAGCAGCCATAGCCCGGGACTAGCGGGAGGTGAGCAGTTCTTC. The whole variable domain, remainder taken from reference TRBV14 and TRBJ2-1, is EAGVTQFPSHSVIEKGQTVTLRCDPISGHDNLYWYRRVMGKEIKFLLHFVKESKQDESGMPNNRFLAERTGGTYSTLKVQPAELEDSGVYFCASSHSPGLAGGEQFFGPGTRLTVL.

The CDR3 DNA sequence: TGTGCCAGCAGTGAAGTGGCAGGGGTCGGTGGGGAGCTGTTTTTT. It codes for CASSEVAGVGGELFF. The V gene is TRBV6-1, the J gene TRBJ2-2; possibly TRBD1 for D (6 bases). This CDR3 comprises 15 residues. The V end lost 1 base, the J end lost 8 bases, and 14 bases lay between the germline ends. Germline CDR1 MNHNS, CDR2 SASEGT.

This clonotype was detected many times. This CDR3 reads CASSLSEGGSPGANVLTF. CDR3 coding DNA: TGTGCCAGCAGTTTATCGGAGGGAGGGTCCCCTGGGGCCAACGTCCTGACTTTC. The chain has TRBV28 and TRBJ2-6, with TRBD2 matching 7 bases. Looked up from germline, CDR1 is MDHEN and CDR2 is SYDVKM. Trimming took 1 base from V and 2 from J; bases not matched to a gene: 8. The CDR3 loop spans 18 amino acids.

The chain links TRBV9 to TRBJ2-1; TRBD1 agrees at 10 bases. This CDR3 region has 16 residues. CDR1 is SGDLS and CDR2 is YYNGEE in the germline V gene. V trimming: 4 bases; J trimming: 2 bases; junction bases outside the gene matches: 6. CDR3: CASSPTGTGAYNEQFF. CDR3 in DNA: TGTGCCAGCAGCCCCACCGGGACAGGGGCCTACAATGAGCAGTTCTTC.

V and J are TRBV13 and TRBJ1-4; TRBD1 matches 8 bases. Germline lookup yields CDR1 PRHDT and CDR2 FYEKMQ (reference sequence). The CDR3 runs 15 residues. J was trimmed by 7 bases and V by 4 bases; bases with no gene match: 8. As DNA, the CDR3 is TGTGCCAGCAGCTCCGGACAGGGTAGGGGTGAAAAACTGTTTTTT. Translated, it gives CASSSGQGRGEKLFF.

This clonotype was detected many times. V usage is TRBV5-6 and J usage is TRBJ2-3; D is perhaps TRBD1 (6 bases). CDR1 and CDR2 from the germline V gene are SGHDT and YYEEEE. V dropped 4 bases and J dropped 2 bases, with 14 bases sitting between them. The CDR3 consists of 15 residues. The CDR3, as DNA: TGTGCCAGCAGCCCACGGGACACAAACACAGATACGCAGTATTTT. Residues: CASSPRDTNTDTQYF.

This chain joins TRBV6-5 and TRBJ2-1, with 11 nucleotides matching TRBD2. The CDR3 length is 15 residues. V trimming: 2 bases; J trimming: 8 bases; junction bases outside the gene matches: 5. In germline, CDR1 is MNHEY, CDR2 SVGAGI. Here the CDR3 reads CASSYKGLAADEQFF. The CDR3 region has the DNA TGTGCCAGCAGTTACAAGGGACTAGCGGCCGATGAGCAGTTCTTC.